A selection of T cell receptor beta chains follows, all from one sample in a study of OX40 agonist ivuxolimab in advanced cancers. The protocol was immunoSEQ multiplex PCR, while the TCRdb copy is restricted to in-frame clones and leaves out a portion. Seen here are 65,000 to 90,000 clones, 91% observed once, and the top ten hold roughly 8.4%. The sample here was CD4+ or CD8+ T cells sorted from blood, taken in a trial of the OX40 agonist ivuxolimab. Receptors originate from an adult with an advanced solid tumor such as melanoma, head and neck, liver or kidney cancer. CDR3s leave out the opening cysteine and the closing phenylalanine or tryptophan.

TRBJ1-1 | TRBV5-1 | ASSDINTEAF
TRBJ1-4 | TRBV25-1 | ASSDSGTANEKLF
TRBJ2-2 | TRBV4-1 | ASSQGTGYSGELF
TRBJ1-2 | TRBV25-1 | ASKSRGYGYT
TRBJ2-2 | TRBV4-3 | ASSQGPGGLTNTGELF
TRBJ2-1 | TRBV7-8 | ASSILAGGYNEQF
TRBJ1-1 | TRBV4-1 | ASSQDTEVLKAF
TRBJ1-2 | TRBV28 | ASSTSWGLYGYT
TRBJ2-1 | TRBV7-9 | ASSSSSGRPGNEQF
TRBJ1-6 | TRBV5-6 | ASSLAQGDYNSPLH
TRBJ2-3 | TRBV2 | ASMRGTDTQY
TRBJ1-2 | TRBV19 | ASSTWTFPGGGYT
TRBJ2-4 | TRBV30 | AWSLGEDIQY
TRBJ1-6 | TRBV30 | AWSLGGSPLH
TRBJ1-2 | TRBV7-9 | ASSPRTGELYYGYT
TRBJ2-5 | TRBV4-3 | ASSQFGGRGETQY
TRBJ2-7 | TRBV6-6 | ASNKGVGPNEQY
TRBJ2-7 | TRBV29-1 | SVYRGRGYEQY
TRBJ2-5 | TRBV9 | ASSDDQTQY
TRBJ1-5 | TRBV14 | VSSQRNQPQH
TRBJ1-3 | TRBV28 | ASSFWRSGNTIY
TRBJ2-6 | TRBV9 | ASRGWGANVLT
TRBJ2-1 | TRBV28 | ASSFPAGGYNEQF
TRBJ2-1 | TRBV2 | ASSPFTNEQF